The clone carrying this T cell receptor (beta chain) was found many times. No antigen is known for it. This sample is part of a study of regulatory T cells in long-lasting Graves disease. Study-wide points: Among persistent patients, a larger number of public clonotypes were shared (about 3,000) than among newly diagnosed patients (under 1,000). Results may be inaccurate due to the small sample size.

Documented time point: persistent/refractory GD, antithyroid drugs over 5 years with positive TRAb. RNA extracted from PBMCs served as the sequencing template. In Xi'an, China, an endocrinology department was the source of patients. Building the TCR beta libraries relied on iRepertoire HTBI primers, and CDR3 regions underwent Arm-PCR. TCRdb fed the multiplex PCR reads into MiXCR, producing one record per CDR3 protein. The repertoire holds some 280,000 distinct CDR3 sequences, roughly a fifth seen once, with around three fifths in the top ten. The sequencing here drew on peripheral blood mononuclear cells (PBMCs), taken when the disease was refractory, from a patient treated with antithyroid drugs. This clonotype was sampled from a female donor with Graves disease.

The CDR3 protein is CASSLDKAGAFGYTF. CDR3 coding DNA: TGTGCCAGCAGCTTAGACAAAGCTGGCGCCTTTGGCTACACCTTC. This sequence joins TRBV11-2 and TRBJ1-2; D is ambiguous. The CDR3 loop spans 15 amino acids. Trimming cost V 0 bases and J 7 bases, with 15 bases left between them. Germline V gives CDR1 SGHAT, CDR2 FQNNGV. The variable domain in full, completed from reference TRBV11-2 and TRBJ1-2, reads EAGVAQSPRYKIIEKRQSVAFWCNPISGHATLYWYQQILGQGPKLLIQFQNNGVVDDSQLPKDRFSAERLKGVDSTLKIQPAKLEDSAVYLCASSLDKAGAFGYTFGSGTRLTVV.